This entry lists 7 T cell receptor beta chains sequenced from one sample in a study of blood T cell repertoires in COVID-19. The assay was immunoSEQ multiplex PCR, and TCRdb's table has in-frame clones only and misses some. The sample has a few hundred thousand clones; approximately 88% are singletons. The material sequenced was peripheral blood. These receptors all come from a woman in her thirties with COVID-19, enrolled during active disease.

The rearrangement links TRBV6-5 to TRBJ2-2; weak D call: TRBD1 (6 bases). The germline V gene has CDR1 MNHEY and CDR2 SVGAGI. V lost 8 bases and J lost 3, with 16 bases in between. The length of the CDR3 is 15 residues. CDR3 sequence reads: CASCLTGQDTGELFF. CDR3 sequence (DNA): TGTGCCAGCTGTTTAACAGGGCAGGACACCGGGGAGCTGTTTTTT.

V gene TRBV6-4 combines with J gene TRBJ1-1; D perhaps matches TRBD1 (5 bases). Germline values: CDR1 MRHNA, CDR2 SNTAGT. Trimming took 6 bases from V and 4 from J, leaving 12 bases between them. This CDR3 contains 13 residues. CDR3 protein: CASREGVGTEAFF. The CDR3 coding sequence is TGTGCCAGCAGAGAAGGGGTTGGCACTGAAGCTTTCTTT.

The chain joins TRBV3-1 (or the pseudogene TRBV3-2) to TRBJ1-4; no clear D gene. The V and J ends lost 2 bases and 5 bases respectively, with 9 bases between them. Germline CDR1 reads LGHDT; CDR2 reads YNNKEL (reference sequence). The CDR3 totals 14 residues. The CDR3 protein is CASSQFGGNEKLFF. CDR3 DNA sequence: TGTGCCAGCAGCCAATTCGGCGGGAATGAAAAACTGTTTTTT.

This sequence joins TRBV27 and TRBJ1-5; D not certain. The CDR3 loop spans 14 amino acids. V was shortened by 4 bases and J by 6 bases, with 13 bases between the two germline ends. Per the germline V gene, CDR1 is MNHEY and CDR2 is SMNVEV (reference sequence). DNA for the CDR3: TGTGCCAGCAGTTGGGGAGGAGGGAGTCAGCCCCAGCATTTT. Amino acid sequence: CASSWGGGSQPQHF.

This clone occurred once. The CDR3 bases are TGTGCCAGCTCGCCCGCCGGGGTGAGGGAGGAAGCTTTCTTT. This sequence encodes CASSPAGVREEAFF. J is TRBJ1-1 and V is TRBV18, with no clear D. V lost 6 bases to trimming and J lost 8 bases, with 19 bases between them. This CDR3 has 14 residues. Germline CDR1 reads KGHSH; CDR2 reads LQKENI. The variable domain in full, completed from reference TRBV18 and TRBJ1-1, reads NAGVMQNPRHLVRRRGQEARLRCSPMKGHSHVYWYRQLPEEGLKFMVYLQKENIIDESGMPKERFSAEFPKEGPSILRIQQVVRGDSAAYFCASSPAGVREEAFFGQGTRLTVV.

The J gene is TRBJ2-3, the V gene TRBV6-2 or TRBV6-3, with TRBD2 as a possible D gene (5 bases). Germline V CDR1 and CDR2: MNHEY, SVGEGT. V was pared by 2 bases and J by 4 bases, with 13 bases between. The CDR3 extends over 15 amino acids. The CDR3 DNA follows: TGTGCCAGCAGTTACGAACTAGGGTTGGCAGATACGCAGTATTTT. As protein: CASSYELGLADTQYF.

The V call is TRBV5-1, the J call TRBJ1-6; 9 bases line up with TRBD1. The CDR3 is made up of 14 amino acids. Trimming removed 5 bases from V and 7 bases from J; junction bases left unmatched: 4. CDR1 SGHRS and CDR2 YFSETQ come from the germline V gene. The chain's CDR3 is CASRPGTGNSPLHF. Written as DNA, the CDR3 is TGCGCCAGCAGGCCCGGGACAGGGAATTCACCCCTCCACTTT. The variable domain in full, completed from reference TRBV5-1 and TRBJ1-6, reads KAGVTQTPRYLIKTRGQQVTLSCSPISGHRSVSWYQQTPGQGLQFLFEYFSETQRNKGNFPGRFSGRQFSNSRSEMNVSTLELGDSALYLCASRPGTGNSPLHFGNGTRLTVT.